This T cell receptor beta chain originates from a study of blood T cell repertoires in COVID-19. Categorization into cohorts depended on clinical history that participants reported. V was shortened by 0 bases and J by 1 base, with 14 bases between the two germline ends. Germline V lookup: CDR1 SGHDT, CDR2 YYEEEE. This CDR3 comprises 16 residues. The data were produced by immunoSEQ multiplex PCR, yet TCRdb's version contains in-frame clones alone and is incomplete. This sample yields more than 200,000 clones, of which around 92% are seen a single time; roughly 4% belongs to the top ten. The rearrangement joins TRBV5-6 to TRBJ2-7, with D maybe TRBD1 (7 bases). This TCR came from a woman aged 25 to 39 with acute COVID-19. The sequenced sample consisted of PBMCs or T cells enriched from blood (not recorded which). The CDR3: CASSLAGRGESYEQYF. The CDR3 DNA sequence: TGTGCCAGCAGCTTGGCCGGCAGGGGGGAATCCTACGAGCAGTACTTC.